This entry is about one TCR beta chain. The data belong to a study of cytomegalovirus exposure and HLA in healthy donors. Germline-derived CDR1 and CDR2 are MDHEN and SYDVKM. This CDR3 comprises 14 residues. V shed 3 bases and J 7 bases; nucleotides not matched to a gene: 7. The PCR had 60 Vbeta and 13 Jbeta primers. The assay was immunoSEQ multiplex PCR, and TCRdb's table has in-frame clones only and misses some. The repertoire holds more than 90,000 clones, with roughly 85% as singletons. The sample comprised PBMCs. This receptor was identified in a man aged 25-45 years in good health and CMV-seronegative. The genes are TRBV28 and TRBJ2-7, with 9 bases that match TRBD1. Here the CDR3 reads CASSFLQGAAEQYF. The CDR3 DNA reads TGTGCCAGCAGTTTCTTACAGGGGGCGGCTGAGCAGTACTTC. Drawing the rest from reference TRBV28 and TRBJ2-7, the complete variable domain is DVKVTQSSRYLVKRTGEKVFLECVQDMDHENMFWYRQDPGLGLRLIYFSYDVKMKEKGDIPEGYSVSREKKERFSLILESASTNQTSMYLCASSFLQGAAEQYFGPGTRLTVT.